Listed below are T cell receptor beta chains from one sample, sequenced in a study of blood T cell repertoires in COVID-19. Here immunoSEQ multiplex PCR was the method, and the copy in TCRdb shows in-frame clones only, minus some. Among 95,000 to 150,000 clones listed, 85% to 90% were seen once. Sequenced input: peripheral blood. Receptors were obtained from a woman in her 70s with acute or convalescent COVID-19. The CDR3 runs from the conserved cysteine through the conserved F or W. Each record gives: clone size, J gene, V gene, D gene, CDR3 protein, CDR3 DNA. The D gene is left open where the match is weak. Only part of the rows carry a size: once, few, many, or a class if the clone is expanded.

abundance: NA; j_gene: TRBJ2-7; v_gene: TRBV10-3; d_gene: NA; CDR3aa: CAISERGKPYEQYF; CDR3nt: TGTGCCATCAGTGAGCGCGGGAAGCCATACGAGCAGTACTTC
abundance: NA; j_gene: TRBJ1-2; v_gene: TRBV10-1; d_gene: NA; CDR3aa: CASSAGVNYGYTF; CDR3nt: TGCGCCAGCAGTGCAGGGGTTAACTATGGCTACACCTTC
abundance: once; j_gene: TRBJ1-6; v_gene: TRBV6-5; d_gene: NA; CDR3aa: CASSYRGGASNSPLHF; CDR3nt: TGTGCCAGCAGTTACCGGGGCGGGGCCTCTAATTCACCCCTCCACTTT
abundance: NA; j_gene: TRBJ2-3; v_gene: TRBV3-1/TRBV3-2; d_gene: TRBD2; CDR3aa: CASSTPSGGKGDTQYF; CDR3nt: TGTGCCAGCAGCACCCCTAGCGGGGGCAAGGGAGATACGCAGTATTTT
abundance: NA; j_gene: TRBJ2-7; v_gene: TRBV6-6; d_gene: NA; CDR3aa: CASSSPGREPPRYF; CDR3nt: TGTGCCAGCAGTTCTCCGGGACGGGAGCCCCCTCGGTACTTC
abundance: NA; j_gene: TRBJ1-5; v_gene: TRBV28; d_gene: NA; CDR3aa: CASIGALTQPQHF; CDR3nt: TGTGCCAGCATTGGGGCTCTGACCCAGCCCCAGCATTTT
abundance: few; j_gene: TRBJ1-5; v_gene: TRBV21-1; d_gene: NA; CDR3aa: CASSKEEQVPGGNQPQHF; CDR3nt: TGTGCCAGCAGCAAAGAAGAACAGGTGCCGGGGGGCAATCAGCCCCAGCATTTT
abundance: NA; j_gene: TRBJ1-5; v_gene: TRBV18; d_gene: TRBD1; CDR3aa: CASSGDRGSNQPQHF; CDR3nt: TGTGCCAGCTCGGGGGACAGGGGTAGCAATCAGCCCCAGCATTTT
abundance: NA; j_gene: TRBJ1-1; v_gene: TRBV2; d_gene: TRBD1; CDR3aa: CASSRDRGSSTEAFF; CDR3nt: TGTGCCAGCAGCCGCGACAGGGGGAGTAGCACTGAAGCTTTCTTT
abundance: NA; j_gene: TRBJ1-1; v_gene: TRBV6-5; d_gene: NA; CDR3aa: CASSSSGQGGTEAFF; CDR3nt: NA